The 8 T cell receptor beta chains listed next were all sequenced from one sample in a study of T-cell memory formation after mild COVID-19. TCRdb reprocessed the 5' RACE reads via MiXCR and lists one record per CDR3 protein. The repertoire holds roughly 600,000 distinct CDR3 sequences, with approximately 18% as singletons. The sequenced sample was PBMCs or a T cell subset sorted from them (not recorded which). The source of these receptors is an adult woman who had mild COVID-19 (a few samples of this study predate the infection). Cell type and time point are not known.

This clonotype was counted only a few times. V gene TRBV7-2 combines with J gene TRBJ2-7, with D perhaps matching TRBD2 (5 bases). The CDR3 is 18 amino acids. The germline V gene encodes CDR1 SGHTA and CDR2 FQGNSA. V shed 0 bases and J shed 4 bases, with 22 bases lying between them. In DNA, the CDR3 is TGTGCCAGCAGCTTAGCGGCGCCTGGTAGCGCGAGCTTATACGAGCAGTACTTC. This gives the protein CASSLAAPGSASLYEQYF.

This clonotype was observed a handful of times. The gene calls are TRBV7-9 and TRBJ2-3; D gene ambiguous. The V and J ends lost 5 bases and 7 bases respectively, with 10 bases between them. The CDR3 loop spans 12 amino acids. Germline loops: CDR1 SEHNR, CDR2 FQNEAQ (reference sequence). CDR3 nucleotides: TGTGCCAGCAGCCAAGACGGATATACGCAGTATTTT. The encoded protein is CASSQDGYTQYF.

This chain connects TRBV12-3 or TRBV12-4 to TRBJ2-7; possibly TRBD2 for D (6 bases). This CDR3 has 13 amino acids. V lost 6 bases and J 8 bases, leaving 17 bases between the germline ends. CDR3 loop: CASSPGLYVKQYF. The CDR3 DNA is TGTGCCAGCAGCCCGGGACTGTACGTGAAGCAGTACTTC.

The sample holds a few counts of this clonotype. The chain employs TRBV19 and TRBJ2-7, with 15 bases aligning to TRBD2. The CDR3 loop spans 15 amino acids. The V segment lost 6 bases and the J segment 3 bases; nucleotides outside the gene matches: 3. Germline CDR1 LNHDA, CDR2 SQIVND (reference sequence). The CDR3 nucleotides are TGTGCCAGTAGGGGACTAGCGGGGGGACGCTACGAGCAGTACTTC. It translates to CASRGLAGGRYEQYF.

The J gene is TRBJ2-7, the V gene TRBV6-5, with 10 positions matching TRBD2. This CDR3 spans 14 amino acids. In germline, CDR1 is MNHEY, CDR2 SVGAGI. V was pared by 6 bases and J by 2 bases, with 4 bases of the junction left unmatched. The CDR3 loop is CASSASGGTYEQYF. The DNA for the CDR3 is TGTGCCAGCAGCGCTAGCGGGGGAACCTACGAGCAGTACTTC.

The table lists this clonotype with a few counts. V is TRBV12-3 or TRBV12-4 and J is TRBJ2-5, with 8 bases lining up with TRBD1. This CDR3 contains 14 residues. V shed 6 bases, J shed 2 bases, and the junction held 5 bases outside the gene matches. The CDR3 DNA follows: TGTGCCAGCAGCGGACAGGGCCCTCAAGAGACCCAGTACTTC. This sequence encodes CASSGQGPQETQYF.

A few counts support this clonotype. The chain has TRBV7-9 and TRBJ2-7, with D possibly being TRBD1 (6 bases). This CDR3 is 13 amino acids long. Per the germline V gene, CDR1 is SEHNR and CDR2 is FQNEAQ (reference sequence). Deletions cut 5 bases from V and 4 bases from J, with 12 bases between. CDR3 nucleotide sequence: TGTGCCAGCAGCACCTCCCAGGGGTACGAGCAGTACTTC. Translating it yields CASSTSQGYEQYF.

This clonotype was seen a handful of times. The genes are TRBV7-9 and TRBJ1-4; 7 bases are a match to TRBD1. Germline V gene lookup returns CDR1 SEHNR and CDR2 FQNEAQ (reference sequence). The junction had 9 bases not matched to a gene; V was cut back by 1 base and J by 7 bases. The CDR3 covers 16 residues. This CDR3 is CASSLVHRGLGEKLFF. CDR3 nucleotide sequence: TGTGCCAGCAGCTTAGTCCACAGGGGCCTTGGTGAAAAACTGTTTTTT.